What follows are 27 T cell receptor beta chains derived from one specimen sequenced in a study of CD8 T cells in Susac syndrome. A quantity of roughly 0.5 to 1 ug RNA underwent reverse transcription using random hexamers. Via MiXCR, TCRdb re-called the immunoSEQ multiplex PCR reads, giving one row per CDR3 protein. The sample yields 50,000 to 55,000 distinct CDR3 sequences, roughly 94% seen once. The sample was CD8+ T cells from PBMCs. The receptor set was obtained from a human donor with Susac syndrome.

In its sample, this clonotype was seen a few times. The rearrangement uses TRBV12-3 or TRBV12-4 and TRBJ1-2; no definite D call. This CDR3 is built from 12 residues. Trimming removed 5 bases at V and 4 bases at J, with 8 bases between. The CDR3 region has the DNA TGTGCCAGCAGTCCAGGATCCTATGGCTACACCTTC. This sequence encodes CASSPGSYGYTF.

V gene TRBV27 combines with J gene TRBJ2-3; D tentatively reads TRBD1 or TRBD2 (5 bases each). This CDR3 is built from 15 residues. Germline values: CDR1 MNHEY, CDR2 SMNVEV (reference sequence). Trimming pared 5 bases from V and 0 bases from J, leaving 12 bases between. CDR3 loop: CASSPSGRSTDTQYF. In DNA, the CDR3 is TGTGCCAGCAGTCCCTCGGGGCGAAGCACAGATACGCAGTATTTT.

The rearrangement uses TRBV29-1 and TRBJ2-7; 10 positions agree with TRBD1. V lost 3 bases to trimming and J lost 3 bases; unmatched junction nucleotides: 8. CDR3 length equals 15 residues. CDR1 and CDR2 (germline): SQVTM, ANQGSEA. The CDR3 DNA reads TGCAGCGTTGATTCTTGGGACAGGGGAAGCTACGAGCAGTACTTC. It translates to CSVDSWDRGSYEQYF.

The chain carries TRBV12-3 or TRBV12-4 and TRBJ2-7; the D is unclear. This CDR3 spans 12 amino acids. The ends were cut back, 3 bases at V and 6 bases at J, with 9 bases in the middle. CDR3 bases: TGTGCCAGCAGTTTCTGGATCGGCGAGCAGTACTTC. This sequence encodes CASSFWIGEQYF.

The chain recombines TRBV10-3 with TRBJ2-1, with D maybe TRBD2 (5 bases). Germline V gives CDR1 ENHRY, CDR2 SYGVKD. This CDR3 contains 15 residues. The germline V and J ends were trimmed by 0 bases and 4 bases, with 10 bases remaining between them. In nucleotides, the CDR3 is TGTGCCATCAGTGAGTCGAGGGTTGGATACAATGAGCAGTTCTTC. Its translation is CAISESRVGYNEQFF.

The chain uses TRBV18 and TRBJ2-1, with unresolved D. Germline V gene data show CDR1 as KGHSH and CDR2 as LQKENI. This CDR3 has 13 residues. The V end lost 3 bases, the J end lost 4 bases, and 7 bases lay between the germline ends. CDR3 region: CASSPQTYNEQFF. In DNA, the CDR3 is TGTGCCAGCTCACCCCAGACGTACAATGAGCAGTTCTTC.

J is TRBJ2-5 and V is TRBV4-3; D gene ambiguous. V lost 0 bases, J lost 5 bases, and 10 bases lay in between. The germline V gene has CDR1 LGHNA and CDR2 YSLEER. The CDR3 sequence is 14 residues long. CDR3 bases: TGCGCCAGCAGCCAAGATCGGGTCGGGGAGACCCAGTACTTC. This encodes CASSQDRVGETQYF.

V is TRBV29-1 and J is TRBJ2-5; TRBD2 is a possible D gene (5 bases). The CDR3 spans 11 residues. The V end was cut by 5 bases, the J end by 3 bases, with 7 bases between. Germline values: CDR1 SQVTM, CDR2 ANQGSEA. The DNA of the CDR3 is TGCAGCGTTAGGACTGAAGAGACCCAGTACTTC. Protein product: CSVRTEETQYF.

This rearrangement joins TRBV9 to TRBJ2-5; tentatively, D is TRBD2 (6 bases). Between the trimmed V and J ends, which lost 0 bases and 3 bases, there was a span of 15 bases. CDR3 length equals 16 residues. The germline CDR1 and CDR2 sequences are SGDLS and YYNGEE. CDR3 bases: TGTGCCAGCAGCGTAGAGGGAGGTTTGATGGAAGAGACCCAGTACTTC. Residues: CASSVEGGLMEETQYF.

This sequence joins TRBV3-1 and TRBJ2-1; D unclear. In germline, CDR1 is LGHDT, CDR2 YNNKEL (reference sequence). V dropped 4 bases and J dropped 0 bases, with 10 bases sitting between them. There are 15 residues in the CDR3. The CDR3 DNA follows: TGTGCCAGCAGCCTAGTGGGTTTCTCCTACAATGAGCAGTTCTTC. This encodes CASSLVGFSYNEQFF.

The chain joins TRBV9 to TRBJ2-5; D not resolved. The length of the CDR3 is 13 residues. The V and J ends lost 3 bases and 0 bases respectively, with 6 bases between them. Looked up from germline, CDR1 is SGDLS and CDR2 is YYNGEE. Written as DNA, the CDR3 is TGTGCCAGCAGCGAGGGAAACCAAGAGACCCAGTACTTC. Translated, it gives CASSEGNQETQYF. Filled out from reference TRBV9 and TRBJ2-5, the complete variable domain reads DSGVTQTPKHLITATGQRVTLRCSPRSGDLSVYWYQQSLDQGLQFLIQYYNGEERAKGNILERFSAQQFPDLHSELNLSSLELGDSALYFCASSEGNQETQYFGPGTRLLVL.

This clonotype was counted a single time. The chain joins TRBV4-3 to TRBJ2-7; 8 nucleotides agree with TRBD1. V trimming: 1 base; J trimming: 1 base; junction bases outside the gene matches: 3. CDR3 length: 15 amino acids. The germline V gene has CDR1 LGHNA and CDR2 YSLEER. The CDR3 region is CASSQGDRLSYEQYF. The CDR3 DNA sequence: TGCGCCAGCAGCCAAGGGGACAGGCTTTCCTACGAGCAGTACTTC.

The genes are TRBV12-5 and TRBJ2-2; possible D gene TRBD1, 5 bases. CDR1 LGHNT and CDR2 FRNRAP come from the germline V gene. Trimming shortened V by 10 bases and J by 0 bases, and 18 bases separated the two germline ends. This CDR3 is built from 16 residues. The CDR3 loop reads CANTVGPQPNTGELFF. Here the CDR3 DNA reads TGTGCTAACACGGTGGGGCCGCAACCGAACACCGGGGAGCTGTTTTTT.

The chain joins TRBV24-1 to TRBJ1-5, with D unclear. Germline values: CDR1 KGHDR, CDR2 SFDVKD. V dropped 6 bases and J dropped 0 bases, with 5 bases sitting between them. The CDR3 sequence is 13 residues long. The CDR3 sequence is CATSTDSNQPQHF. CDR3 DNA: TGTGCCACCAGTACTGATAGCAATCAGCCCCAGCATTTT.

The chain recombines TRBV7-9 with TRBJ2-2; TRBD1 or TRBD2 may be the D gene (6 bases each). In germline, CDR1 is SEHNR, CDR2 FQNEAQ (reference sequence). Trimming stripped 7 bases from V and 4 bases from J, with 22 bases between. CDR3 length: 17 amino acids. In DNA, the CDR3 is TGTGCCAGCATCACCTCGGGGGCAGGATCGGCCACCGGGGAGCTGTTTTTT. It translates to CASITSGAGSATGELFF.

CDR3 amino acids: CASSKAGVGHLYEQYF. The CDR3 DNA sequence: TGTGCCAGCAGCAAAGCGGGTGTTGGACACCTCTACGAGCAGTACTTC. J is TRBJ2-7 and V is TRBV6-6, with D possibly matching TRBD2 (6 bases). Trimming removed 6 bases at V and 3 bases at J, with 21 bases between. The CDR3 spans 16 residues. CDR1 and CDR2 (germline): MNHNY, SVGAGI (reference sequence).

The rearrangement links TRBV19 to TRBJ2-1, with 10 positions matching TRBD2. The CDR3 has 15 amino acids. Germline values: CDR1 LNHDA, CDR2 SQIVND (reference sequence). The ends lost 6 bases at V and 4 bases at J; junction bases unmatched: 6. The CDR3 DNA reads TGTGCCAGTAGAGATTTAGCGGGGGGTTACAATGAGCAGTTCTTC. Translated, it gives CASRDLAGGYNEQFF.

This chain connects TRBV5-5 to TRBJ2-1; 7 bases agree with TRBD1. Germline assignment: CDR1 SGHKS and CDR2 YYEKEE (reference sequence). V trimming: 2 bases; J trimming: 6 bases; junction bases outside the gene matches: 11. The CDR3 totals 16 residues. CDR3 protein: CASSLSRDSPGNEQFF. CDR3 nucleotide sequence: TGTGCCAGCAGCTTAAGCCGGGACAGCCCGGGCAATGAGCAGTTCTTC.

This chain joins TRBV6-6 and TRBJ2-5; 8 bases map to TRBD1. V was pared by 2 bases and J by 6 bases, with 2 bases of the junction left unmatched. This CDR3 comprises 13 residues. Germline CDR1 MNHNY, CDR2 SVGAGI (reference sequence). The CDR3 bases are TGTGCCAGCAGTTACGACAGGGGAAAGACCCAGTACTTC. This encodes CASSYDRGKTQYF.

CDR3 in DNA: TGTGCCACCAGTGATTCTGGCAGTAACTATGGCTACACCTTC. Translated, it gives CATSDSGSNYGYTF. The chain has TRBV24-1 and TRBJ1-2; D ambiguous. This CDR3 contains 14 residues. Trimming pared 2 bases from V and 1 base from J, leaving 7 bases between. The germline gives CDR1 KGHDR, CDR2 SFDVKD.

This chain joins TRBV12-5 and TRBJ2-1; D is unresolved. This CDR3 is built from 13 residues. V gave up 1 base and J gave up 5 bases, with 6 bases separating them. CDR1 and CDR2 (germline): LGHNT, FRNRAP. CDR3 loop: CASGLGNNNEQFF. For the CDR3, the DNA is TGTGCTAGTGGTTTGGGGAATAACAATGAGCAGTTCTTC.

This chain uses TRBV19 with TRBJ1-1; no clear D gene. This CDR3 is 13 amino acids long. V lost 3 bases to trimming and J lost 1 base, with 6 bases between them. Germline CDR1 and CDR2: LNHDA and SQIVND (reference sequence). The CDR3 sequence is CASSIYGNTEAFF. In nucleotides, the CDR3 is TGTGCCAGTAGTATTTACGGGAACACTGAAGCTTTCTTT.

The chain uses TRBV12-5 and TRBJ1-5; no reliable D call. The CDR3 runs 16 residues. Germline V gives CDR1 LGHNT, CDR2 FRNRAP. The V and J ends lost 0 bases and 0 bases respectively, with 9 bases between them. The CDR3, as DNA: TGTGCTAGTGGTTTGGTAGTATCGAATAGCAATCAGCCCCAGCATTTT. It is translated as CASGLVVSNSNQPQHF.

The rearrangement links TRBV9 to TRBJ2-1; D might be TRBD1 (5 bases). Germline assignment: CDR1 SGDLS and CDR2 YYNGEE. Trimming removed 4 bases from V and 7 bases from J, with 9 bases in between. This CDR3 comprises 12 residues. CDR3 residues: CASSLSGNEQFF. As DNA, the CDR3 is TGTGCCAGCAGCCTCTCAGGGAATGAGCAGTTCTTC.

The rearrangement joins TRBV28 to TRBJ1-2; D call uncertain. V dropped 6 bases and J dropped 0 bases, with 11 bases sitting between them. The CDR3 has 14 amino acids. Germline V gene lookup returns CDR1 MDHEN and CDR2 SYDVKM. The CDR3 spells CASRPDDPNYGYTF. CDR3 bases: TGTGCCAGCAGACCGGACGATCCTAACTATGGCTACACCTTC.

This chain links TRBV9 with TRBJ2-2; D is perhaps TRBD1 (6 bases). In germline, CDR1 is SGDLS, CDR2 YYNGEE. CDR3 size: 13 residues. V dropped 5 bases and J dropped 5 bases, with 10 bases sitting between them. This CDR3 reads CASRDRYTGELFF. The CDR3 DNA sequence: TGTGCCAGCAGGGACAGATATACCGGGGAGCTGTTTTTT.

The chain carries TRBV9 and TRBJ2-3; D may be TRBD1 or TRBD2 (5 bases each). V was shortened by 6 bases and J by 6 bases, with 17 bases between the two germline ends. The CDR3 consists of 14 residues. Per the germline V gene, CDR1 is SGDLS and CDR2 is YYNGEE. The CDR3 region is CASNWESEGDTQYF. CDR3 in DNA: TGTGCCAGCAACTGGGAGTCCGAGGGGGATACGCAGTATTTT.